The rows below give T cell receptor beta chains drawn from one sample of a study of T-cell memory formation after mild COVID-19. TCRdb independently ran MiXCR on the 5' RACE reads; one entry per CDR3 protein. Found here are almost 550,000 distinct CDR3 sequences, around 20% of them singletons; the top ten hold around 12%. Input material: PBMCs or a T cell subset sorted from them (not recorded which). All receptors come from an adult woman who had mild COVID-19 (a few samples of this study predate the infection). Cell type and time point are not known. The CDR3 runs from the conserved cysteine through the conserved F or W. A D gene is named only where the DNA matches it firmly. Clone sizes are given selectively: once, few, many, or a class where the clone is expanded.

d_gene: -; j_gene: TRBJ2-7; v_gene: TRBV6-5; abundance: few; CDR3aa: CASSWRAYGYEQYF; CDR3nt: TGTGCCAGCAGTTGGAGGGCTTATGGCTACGAGCAGTACTTC
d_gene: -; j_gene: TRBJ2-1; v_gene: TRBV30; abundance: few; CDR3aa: CAWGNNEQFF; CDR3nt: TGTGCCTGGGGAAACAATGAGCAGTTCTTC
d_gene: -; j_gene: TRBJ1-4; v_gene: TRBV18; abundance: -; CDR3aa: CASSPGGGAATNEKLFF; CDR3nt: TGTGCCAGCTCACCAGGGGGCGGAGCTGCAACTAATGAAAAACTGTTTTTT
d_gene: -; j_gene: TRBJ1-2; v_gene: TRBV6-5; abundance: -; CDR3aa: CATRLTANYGYTF; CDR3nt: TGTGCCACTAGATTAACCGCTAACTATGGCTACACCTTC
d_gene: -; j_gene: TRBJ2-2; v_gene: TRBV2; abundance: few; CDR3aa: CASSEAGMAGELFF; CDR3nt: TGTGCCAGCAGTGAAGCAGGAATGGCCGGGGAGCTGTTTTTT
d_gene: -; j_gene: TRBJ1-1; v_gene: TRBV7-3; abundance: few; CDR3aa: CASSPLGDTEAFF; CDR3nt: TGTGCCAGCAGCCCTCTGGGGGACACTGAAGCTTTCTTT
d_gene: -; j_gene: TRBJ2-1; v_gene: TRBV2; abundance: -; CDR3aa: CASGNLLNSYNEQFF; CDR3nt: TGTGCCAGCGGCAACTTGCTGAACTCCTACAATGAGCAGTTCTTC
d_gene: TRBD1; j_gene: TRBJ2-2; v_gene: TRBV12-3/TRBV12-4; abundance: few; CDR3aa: CASSPRQGRDTGELFF; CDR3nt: TGTGCCAGCAGTCCCAGACAGGGTCGGGACACCGGGGAGCTGTTTTTT
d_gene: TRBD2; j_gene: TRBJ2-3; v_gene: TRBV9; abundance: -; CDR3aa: CASSVAASGGTDTQYF; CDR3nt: TGTGCCAGCAGCGTAGCGGCTAGCGGGGGGACAGATACGCAGTATTTT
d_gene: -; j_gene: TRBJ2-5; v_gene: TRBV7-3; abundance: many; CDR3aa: CASSLTSASGETQYF; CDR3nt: TGTGCCAGCAGCTTAACCTCAGCTTCGGGGGAGACCCAGTACTTC
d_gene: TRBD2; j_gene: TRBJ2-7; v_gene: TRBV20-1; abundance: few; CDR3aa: CSAREVGRGGSYEQYF; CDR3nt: TGCAGTGCTAGAGAGGTCGGTCGGGGGGGAAGCTACGAGCAGTACTTC
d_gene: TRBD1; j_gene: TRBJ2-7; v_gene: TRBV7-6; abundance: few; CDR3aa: CASSSGTGASYEQYF; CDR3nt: TGTGCCAGCAGCTCCGGGACAGGGGCATCCTACGAGCAGTACTTC
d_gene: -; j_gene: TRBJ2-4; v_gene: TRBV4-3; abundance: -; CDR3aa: CASSQDPAHLAKNIQYF; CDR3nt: TGCGCCAGCAGCCAAGATCCAGCGCACCTAGCCAAAAACATTCAGTACTTC
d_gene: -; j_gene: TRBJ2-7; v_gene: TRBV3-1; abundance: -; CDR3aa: CASSQFPIYEQYF; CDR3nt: TGTGCCAGCAGCCAATTCCCGATCTACGAGCAGTACTTC
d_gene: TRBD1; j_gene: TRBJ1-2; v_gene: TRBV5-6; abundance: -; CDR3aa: CASSLVDRGLLGYTF; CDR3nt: TGTGCCAGCAGCTTGGTCGACAGGGGGCTACTCGGCTACACCTTC
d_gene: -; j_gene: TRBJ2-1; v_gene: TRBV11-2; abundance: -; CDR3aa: CASSLSGRRLYNEQFF; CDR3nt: TGTGCCAGCAGCCTATCGGGCAGGCGGCTTTACAATGAGCAGTTCTTC
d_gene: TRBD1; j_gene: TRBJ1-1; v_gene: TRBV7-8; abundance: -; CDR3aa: CASSRRDREGGFVTEAFF; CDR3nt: TGTGCCAGCAGCCGCCGGGACAGGGAAGGGGGTTTTGTCACTGAAGCTTTCTTT
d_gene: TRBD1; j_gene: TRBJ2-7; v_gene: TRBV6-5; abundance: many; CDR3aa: CASSQTGGSYEQYF; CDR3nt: TGTGCCAGCAGTCAAACAGGGGGCTCCTACGAGCAGTACTTC
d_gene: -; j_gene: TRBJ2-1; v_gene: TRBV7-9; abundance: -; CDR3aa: CASRMGFDPYNEQFF; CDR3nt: TGTGCCAGCAGAATGGGATTTGACCCTTACAATGAGCAGTTCTTC
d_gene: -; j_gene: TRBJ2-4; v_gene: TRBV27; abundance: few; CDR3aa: CASSPYGSSGNIQYF; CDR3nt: TGTGCCAGCAGTCCGTACGGGAGTTCGGGAAACATTCAGTACTTC
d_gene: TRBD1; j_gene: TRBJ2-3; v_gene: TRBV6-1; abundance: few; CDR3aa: CASSGTGGSDTQYF; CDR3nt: TGTGCCAGCAGTGGGACAGGGGGGTCAGATACGCAGTATTTT
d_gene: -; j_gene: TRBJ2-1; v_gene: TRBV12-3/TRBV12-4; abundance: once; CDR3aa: CASRNQDYRPEQFF; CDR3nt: TGTGCCAGCAGAAATCAGGACTATCGTCCTGAGCAGTTCTTC
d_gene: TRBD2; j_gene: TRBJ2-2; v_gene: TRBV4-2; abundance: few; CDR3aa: CASSPSVMLAGVPGELFF; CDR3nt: TGTGCCAGCAGCCCCTCGGTTATGTTAGCGGGAGTCCCCGGGGAGCTGTTTTTT
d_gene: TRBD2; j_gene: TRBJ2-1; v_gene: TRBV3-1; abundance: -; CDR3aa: CASSQATSGGSSYNEQFF; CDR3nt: TGTGCCAGCAGCCAAGCGACCAGCGGGGGAAGCTCCTACAATGAGCAGTTCTTC
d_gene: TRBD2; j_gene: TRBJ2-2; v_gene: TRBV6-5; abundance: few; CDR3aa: CASSFTAIAGFGGELFF; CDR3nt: TGTGCCAGCAGTTTCACGGCCATAGCGGGCTTCGGCGGGGAGCTGTTTTTT
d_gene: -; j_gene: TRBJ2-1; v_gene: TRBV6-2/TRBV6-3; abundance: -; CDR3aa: CASSYVREYNEQFF; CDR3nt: TGTGCCAGCAGTTACGTGCGGGAATACAATGAGCAGTTCTTC
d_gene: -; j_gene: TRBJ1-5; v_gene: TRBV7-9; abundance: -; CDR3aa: CASSRGLGINQPQHF; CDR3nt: TGTGCCAGCAGCCGGGGGTTGGGCATCAATCAGCCCCAGCATTTT
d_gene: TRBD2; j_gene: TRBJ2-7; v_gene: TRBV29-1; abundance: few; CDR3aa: CSVLAGEGYEQYF; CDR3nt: TGCAGCGTATTAGCGGGAGAAGGCTACGAGCAGTACTTC
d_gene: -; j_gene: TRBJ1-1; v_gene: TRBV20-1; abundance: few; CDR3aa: CSARDVAVNTEAFF; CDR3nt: TGCAGTGCTAGAGATGTGGCAGTTAACACTGAAGCTTTCTTT
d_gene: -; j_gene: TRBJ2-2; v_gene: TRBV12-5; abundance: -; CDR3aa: CASGFALSGELFF; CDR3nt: TGTGCTAGTGGTTTTGCTCTGTCCGGGGAGCTGTTTTTT
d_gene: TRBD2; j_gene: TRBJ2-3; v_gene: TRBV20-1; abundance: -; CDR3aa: CSAIAGVPTDTQYF; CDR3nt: TGCAGTGCAATAGCGGGGGTCCCCACAGATACGCAGTATTTT
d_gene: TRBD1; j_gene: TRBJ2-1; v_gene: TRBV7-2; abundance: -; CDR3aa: CASSLGNPGQGREQFF; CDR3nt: TGTGCCAGCAGCTTAGGGAACCCGGGACAGGGCAGGGAGCAGTTCTTC
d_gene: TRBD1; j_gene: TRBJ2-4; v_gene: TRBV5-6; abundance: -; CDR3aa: CASSFSDRGNIQYF; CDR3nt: TGTGCCAGCAGCTTCTCGGACAGGGGTAACATTCAGTACTTC
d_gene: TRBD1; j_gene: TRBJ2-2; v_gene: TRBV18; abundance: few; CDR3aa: CASSQQGTNTGELFF; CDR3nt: TGTGCCAGCTCACAACAGGGGACGAACACCGGGGAGCTGTTTTTT
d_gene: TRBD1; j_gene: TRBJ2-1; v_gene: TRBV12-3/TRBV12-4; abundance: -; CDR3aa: CASSSLQGARVGNEQFF; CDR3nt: TGTGCCAGCAGTTCCCTGCAGGGGGCGAGGGTGGGCAATGAGCAGTTCTTC
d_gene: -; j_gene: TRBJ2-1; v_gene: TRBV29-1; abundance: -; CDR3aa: CSVEYQGMGEQFF; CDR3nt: TGCAGCGTTGAGTACCAGGGGATGGGTGAGCAGTTCTTC
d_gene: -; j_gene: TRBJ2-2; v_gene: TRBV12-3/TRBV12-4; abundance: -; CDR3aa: CASSFEGSGKTGELFF; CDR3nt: TGTGCCAGCAGTTTCGAGGGGTCAGGAAAAACCGGGGAGCTGTTTTTT
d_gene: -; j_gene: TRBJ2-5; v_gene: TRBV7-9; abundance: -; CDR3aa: CASSLAGEFPETQYF; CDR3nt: TGTGCCAGCAGCTTAGCGGGAGAATTCCCAGAGACCCAGTACTTC
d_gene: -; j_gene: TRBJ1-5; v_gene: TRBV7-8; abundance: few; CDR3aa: CASSQTEGTYSNQPQHF; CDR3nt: TGTGCCAGCAGCCAGACGGAGGGTACATATAGCAATCAGCCCCAGCATTTT
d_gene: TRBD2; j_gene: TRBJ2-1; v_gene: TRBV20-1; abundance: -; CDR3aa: CSAPGSGKNEQFF; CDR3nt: TGCAGTGCCCCGGGGAGCGGGAAGAATGAGCAGTTCTTC
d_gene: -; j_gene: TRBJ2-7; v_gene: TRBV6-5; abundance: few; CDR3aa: CASSLEGAGGQRVREQYF; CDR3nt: TGTGCCAGCAGTTTGGAAGGCGCCGGGGGCCAACGGGTTCGCGAGCAGTACTTC
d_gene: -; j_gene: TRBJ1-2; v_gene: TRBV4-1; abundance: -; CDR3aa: CASSQGGGSANYGYTF; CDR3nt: TGCGCCAGCAGCCAAGGGGGCGGTAGCGCTAACTATGGCTACACCTTC
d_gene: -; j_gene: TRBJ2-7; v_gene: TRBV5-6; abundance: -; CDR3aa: CASSFPGSPYEQYF; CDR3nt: TGTGCCAGCAGCTTCCCGGGATCCCCCTACGAGCAGTACTTC
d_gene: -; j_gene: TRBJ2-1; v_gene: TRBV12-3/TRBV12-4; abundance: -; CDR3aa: CASSVASENNEQFF; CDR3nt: TGTGCCAGCAGCGTGGCTAGCGAGAACAATGAGCAGTTCTTC
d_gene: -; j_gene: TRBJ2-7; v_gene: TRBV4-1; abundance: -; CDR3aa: CASSQEVYVTYEQYF; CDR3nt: TGCGCCAGCAGCCAAGAGGTCTACGTCACCTACGAGCAGTACTTC
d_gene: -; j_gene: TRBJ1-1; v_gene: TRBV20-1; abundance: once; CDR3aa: CSARDAGANTEAFF; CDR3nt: TGCAGTGCTAGAGACGCGGGGGCGAACACTGAAGCTTTCTTT
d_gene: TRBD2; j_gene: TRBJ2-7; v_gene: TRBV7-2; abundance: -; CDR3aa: CASSRAGGYYEQYF; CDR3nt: TGTGCCAGCAGCCGAGCGGGAGGGTACTACGAGCAGTACTTC
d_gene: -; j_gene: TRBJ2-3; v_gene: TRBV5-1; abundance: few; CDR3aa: CASSEGHSTDTQYF; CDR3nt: TGCGCCAGCAGCGAGGGGCATAGCACAGATACGCAGTATTTT
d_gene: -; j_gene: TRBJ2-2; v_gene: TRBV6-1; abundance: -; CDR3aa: CASSDWSRTGELFF; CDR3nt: TGTGCCAGCAGTGATTGGTCGCGGACCGGGGAGCTGTTTTTT
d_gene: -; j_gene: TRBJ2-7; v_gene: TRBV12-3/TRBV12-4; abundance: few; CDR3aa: CASSETGSGYEQYF; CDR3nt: TGTGCCAGCAGCGAGACAGGGAGCGGGTACGAGCAGTACTTC